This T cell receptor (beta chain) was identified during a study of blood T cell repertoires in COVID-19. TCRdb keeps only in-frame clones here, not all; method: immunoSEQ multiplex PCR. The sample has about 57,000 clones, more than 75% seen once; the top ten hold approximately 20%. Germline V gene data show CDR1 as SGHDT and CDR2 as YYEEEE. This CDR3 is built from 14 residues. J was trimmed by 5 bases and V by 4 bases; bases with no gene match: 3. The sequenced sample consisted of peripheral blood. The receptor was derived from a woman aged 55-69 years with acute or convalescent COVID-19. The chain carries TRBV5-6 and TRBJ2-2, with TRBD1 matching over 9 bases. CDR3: CASSQTGGTGELFF. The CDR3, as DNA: TGTGCCAGCAGCCAGACAGGGGGAACCGGGGAGCTGTTTTTT.